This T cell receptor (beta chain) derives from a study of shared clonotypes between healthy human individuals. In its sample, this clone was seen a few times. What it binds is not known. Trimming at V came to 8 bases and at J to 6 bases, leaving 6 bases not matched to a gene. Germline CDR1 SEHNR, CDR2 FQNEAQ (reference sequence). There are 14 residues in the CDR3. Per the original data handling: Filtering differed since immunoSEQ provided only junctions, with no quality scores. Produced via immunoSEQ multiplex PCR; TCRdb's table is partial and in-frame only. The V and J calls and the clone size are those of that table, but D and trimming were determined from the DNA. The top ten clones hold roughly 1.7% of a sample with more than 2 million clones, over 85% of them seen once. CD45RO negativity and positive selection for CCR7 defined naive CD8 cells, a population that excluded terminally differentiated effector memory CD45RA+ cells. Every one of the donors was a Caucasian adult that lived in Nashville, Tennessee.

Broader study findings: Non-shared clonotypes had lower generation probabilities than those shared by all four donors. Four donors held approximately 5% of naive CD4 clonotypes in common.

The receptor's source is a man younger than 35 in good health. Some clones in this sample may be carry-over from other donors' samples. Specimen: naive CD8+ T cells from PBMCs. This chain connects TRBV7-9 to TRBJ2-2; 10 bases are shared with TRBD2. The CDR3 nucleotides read TGTGCCAGCCTCAAGCGGGAGGGCCCCGGGGAGCTGTTTTTT. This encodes CASLKREGPGELFF.